This T cell receptor beta chain comes out of a study of vaccination and CD4 T cells after COVID-19. Worth noting for this clonotype: Its antigen is not identified.

With the Oncomine TCR Beta short-read assay, DNA from cultured CD4+ T cells was sequenced. TCRdb re-called the PCR reads through MiXCR, storing one row per CDR3 protein. The table includes 14,000 to 15,000 distinct CDR3 sequences, less than 60% detected once. Documented treatment: roughly 11-day PBMC culture with coronavirus spike peptide pools or control peptides (ViraFEST assay). Sequencing was performed on cultured CD4+ T cells from blood, taken after SARS-CoV-2 vaccination. The sequence was obtained from a human donor with COVID-19.

The CDR3 bases are TGTGCCAGTAGTATAGATGACAGGACCAACTATGGCTACACCTTC. Protein sequence: CASSIDDRTNYGYTF. This rearrangement joins TRBV19 to TRBJ1-2; a possible D gene is TRBD1 (6 bases). From germline, CDR1 is LNHDA and CDR2 SQIVND (reference sequence). Trimming left V 0 bases short and J 2 bases short, with 10 bases between. The CDR3 is 15 amino acids.